The present entry profiles one T cell receptor beta chain with its context. Trimming took 0 bases from V and 6 from J; bases not matched to a gene: 7. The CDR3 loop spans 16 amino acids. The germline gives CDR1 SGDLS, CDR2 YYNGEE. The PCR was carried out with 60 Vbeta primers and 13 Jbeta primers. Here immunoSEQ multiplex PCR was the method, and the copy in TCRdb shows in-frame clones only, minus some. The sample lists 180,000 or so clones; 70% to 85% were seen once. The data derive from a study of cytomegalovirus exposure and HLA in healthy donors. Though probably carrying unrecorded immune exposures, donors were nominally healthy at sampling.

Sequenced sample: PBMCs. This receptor was obtained from a woman aged 60 to 75 in good health and CMV-seropositive. The chain links TRBV9 to TRBJ2-3, with 10 bases identical to TRBD2. CDR3 sequence: CASSVVSGGASDTQYF. CDR3 DNA sequence: TGTGCCAGCAGCGTAGTCAGCGGGGGGGCCTCCGATACGCAGTATTTT.